The 8 T cell receptor beta chains presented below share a single source sample, sequenced in a study of blood T cell repertoires in COVID-19. The repertoire was sequenced with immunoSEQ multiplex PCR; TCRdb's copy has only in-frame clones and lacks some. The sample includes approximately 200,000 clones, around 77% seen only once; the top ten take around a sixth. Sequencing was done on a sample of peripheral blood. The receptors here all came from a man between 60 and 75 years old with active or convalescent COVID-19.

The CDR3 loop reads CAISVGQGSNSPLHF. In nucleotides, the CDR3 is TGTGCCATCAGTGTCGGACAGGGCTCGAATTCACCCCTCCACTTT. This chain connects TRBV10-3 to TRBJ1-6; 8 nucleotides match TRBD1. Germline assignment: CDR1 ENHRY and CDR2 SYGVKD. The CDR3 loop spans 15 amino acids. V dropped 4 bases and J dropped 7; count of bases not matched to a gene: 6.

As concerns this clone: Other nucleotide sequences from this sample produce the same CDR3. The chain couples TRBV9 to TRBJ1-1; D is ambiguous. V was trimmed by 0 bases and J by 1 base, leaving 4 bases between them. The CDR3 length is 13 residues. Per germline, CDR1 SGDLS and CDR2 YYNGEE. The CDR3 sequence: CASSVGANTEAFF. CDR3 bases: TGTGCCAGCAGCGTAGGGGCGAACACTGAAGCTTTCTTT.

This clone was seen only a few times. The chain recombines TRBV7-2 with TRBJ2-5, with TRBD1 as a possible D gene (6 bases). This CDR3 spans 13 amino acids. The germline V gene has CDR1 SGHTA and CDR2 FQGNSA. V was shortened by 5 bases and J by 1 base, with 8 bases between the two germline ends. CDR3 residues: CASSAGVQETQYF. In DNA form, the CDR3 reads TGTGCCAGCAGCGCAGGGGTCCAAGAGACCCAGTACTTC. Full variable domain (missing parts from reference TRBV7-2 and TRBJ2-5): GAGVSQSPSNKVTEKGKDVELRCDPISGHTALYWYRQSLGQGLEFLIYFQGNSAPDKSGLPSDRFSAERTGGSVSTLTIQRTQQEDSAVYLCASSAGVQETQYFGPGTRLLVL.

The J gene is TRBJ2-7, the V gene TRBV10-3; 11 nucleotides align to TRBD2. J gave up 2 bases and V 10 bases, and 7 bases lay outside the gene matches. Germline V gives CDR1 ENHRY, CDR2 SYGVKD. CDR3 size: 14 residues. CDR3 sequence reads: CATAGTSGTYEQYF. CDR3 DNA: TGTGCCACCGCCGGGACTAGCGGTACCTACGAGCAGTACTTC.

The V gene is TRBV7-3, the J gene TRBJ2-3; 7 bases agree with TRBD2. Germline V CDR1 and CDR2: SGHTA, FQGTGA. The CDR3 is made up of 14 amino acids. Trimming cost V 5 bases and J 4 bases; bases outside gene matches: 6. CDR3: CASSPAAGADTQYF. The CDR3 DNA reads as TGTGCCAGCAGCCCAGCGGCGGGAGCAGATACGCAGTATTTT.

The chain recombines TRBV27 with TRBJ2-7; 9 positions agree with TRBD1. This CDR3 spans 17 amino acids. The germline gives CDR1 MNHEY, CDR2 SMNVEV (reference sequence). The V gene end was trimmed by 4 bases and the J gene end by 2 bases; junction bases not matched to a gene: 12. The CDR3 DNA reads as TGTGCCAGCAGTTATTGGCCCCCCGGACAGGGGACCTACGAGCAGTACTTC. Its protein is CASSYWPPGQGTYEQYF.

J is TRBJ1-1 and V is TRBV9, with 10 bases lining up with TRBD1. V lost 6 bases to trimming and J lost 4 bases; unmatched junction nucleotides: 15. CDR1 and CDR2 (germline): SGDLS, YYNGEE. The CDR3 contains 17 residues. CDR3 sequence: CASNENGGTGDPTEAFF. As DNA, the CDR3 is TGTGCCAGCAATGAGAATGGGGGGACAGGGGACCCCACTGAAGCTTTCTTT. The entire variable domain, with the rest obtained from reference TRBV9 and TRBJ1-1, is as follows: DSGVTQTPKHLITATGQRVTLRCSPRSGDLSVYWYQQSLDQGLQFLIQYYNGEERAKGNILERFSAQQFPDLHSELNLSSLELGDSALYFCASNENGGTGDPTEAFFGQGTRLTVV.

The DNA for the CDR3 is TGTGCCAGCAGTCTCCCCCTCCGTGGGGGGTCAGCTTTCTTT. Translating gives CASSLPLRGGSAFF. The V gene is TRBV28, the J gene TRBJ1-1, with TRBD1 as a possible D gene (5 bases). V was shortened by 5 bases and J by 10 bases, with 20 bases between the two germline ends. Germline V gene lookup returns CDR1 MDHEN and CDR2 SYDVKM. This CDR3 has 14 residues.